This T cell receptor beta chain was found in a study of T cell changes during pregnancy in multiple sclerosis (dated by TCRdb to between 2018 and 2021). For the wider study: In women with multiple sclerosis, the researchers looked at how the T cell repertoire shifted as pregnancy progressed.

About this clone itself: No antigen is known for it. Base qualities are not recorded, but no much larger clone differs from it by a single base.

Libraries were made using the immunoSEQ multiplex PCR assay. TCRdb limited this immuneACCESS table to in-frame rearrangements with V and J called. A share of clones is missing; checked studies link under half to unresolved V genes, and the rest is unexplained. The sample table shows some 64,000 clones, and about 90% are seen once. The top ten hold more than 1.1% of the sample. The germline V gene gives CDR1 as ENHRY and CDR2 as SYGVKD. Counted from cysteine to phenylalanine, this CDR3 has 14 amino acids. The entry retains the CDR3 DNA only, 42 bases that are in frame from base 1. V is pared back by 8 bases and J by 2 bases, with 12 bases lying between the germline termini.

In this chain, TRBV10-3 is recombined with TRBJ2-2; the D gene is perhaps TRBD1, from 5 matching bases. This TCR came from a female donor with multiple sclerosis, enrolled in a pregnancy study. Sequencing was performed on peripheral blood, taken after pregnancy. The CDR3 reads CAIGGAGNTGELFF. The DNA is TGTGCCATCGGTGGGGCAGGCAACACCGGGGAGCTGTTTTTT.